The 10 T cell receptor beta chains below all came from one sample that was sequenced in a study of neoadjuvant nivolumab and ipilimumab in lung cancer. Repertoires were generated with immunoSEQ multiplex PCR, while TCRdb's copy carries only in-frame clones and drops some. This sample has fewer than 35,000 clones, with about 92% found just once. Sequences were derived from peripheral blood, sampled after neoadjuvant nivolumab, alone or with ipilimumab, at or shortly before surgery. The receptors derive from an adult with non-small cell lung cancer.

The chain recombines TRBV11-3 with TRBJ2-2; 11 bases are a match to TRBD1. The CDR3 length is 16 residues. After removal of 1 base from V and 4 bases from J, the junction contained 2 bases not matched to a gene. Germline-derived CDR1 and CDR2 are SGHNT and YENEEA. CDR3 region: CASSLGDRGATGELFF. For the CDR3, the DNA is TGTGCCAGCAGCTTAGGGGACAGGGGGGCCACCGGGGAGCTGTTTTTT.

The rearrangement uses TRBV5-4 and TRBJ2-3, with 8 bases aligning to TRBD2. The junction had 11 bases not matched to a gene; V was cut back by 2 bases and J by 6 bases. This CDR3 spans 16 amino acids. Germline CDR1 is SGHNT and CDR2 is YYREEE (reference sequence). The CDR3 here is CASSLRTSIRGDTQYF. As DNA, the CDR3 is TGTGCCAGCAGCTTAAGGACTAGCATCAGAGGGGATACGCAGTATTTT.

The J gene is TRBJ2-7, the V gene TRBV5-4; TRBD2 might be the D (6 bases). The CDR3 has 16 amino acids. Deletions cut 4 bases from V and 5 bases from J, with 22 bases between. From germline, CDR1 is SGHNT and CDR2 YYREEE (reference sequence). The CDR3 region has the DNA TGTGCCAGCAGCCCCGGTGGGGGGACGTGGTTAAACGAGCAGTACTTC. Its protein is CASSPGGGTWLNEQYF. Together with reference TRBV5-4 and TRBJ2-7, the CDR3 gives the full variable domain: ETGVTQSPTHLIKTRGQQVTLRCSSQSGHNTVSWYQQALGQGPQFIFQYYREEENGRGNFPPRFSGLQFPNYSSELNVNALELDDSALYLCASSPGGGTWLNEQYFGPGTRLTVT.

This clone was seen only once. CDR3 sequence (DNA): TGCAGCGCCCGGACAGGGGCAGAGACCCAGTACTTC. Translation gives CSARTGAETQYF. The chain carries TRBV29-1 and TRBJ2-5; 9 bases are a match to TRBD1. The V and J ends lost 7 bases and 4 bases, in that order; junction bases with no gene match: 4. The CDR3 contains 12 residues. Germline CDR1 and CDR2: SQVTM and ANQGSEA.

The CDR3 sequence: CASRLTGGLQPQHF. The CDR3 DNA follows: TGTGCCAGCAGATTGACAGGGGGCCTTCAGCCCCAGCATTTT. The chain employs TRBV27 and TRBJ1-5; TRBD1 agrees at 10 bases. Trimming at V came to 6 bases and at J to 6 bases, leaving 5 bases not matched to a gene. Germline V gene data show CDR1 as MNHEY and CDR2 as SMNVEV (reference sequence). The CDR3 length is 14 residues.

To note about this clone: One junction end disagrees with the germline gene, perhaps due to a read error. This chain joins TRBV20-1 and TRBJ2-7, with D possibly TRBD1 on 6 matching bases. CDR3 size: 11 residues. The germline V gene has CDR1 DFQATT and CDR2 SNEGSKA (reference sequence). The CDR3: CSARGGYEQYF. The CDR3 nucleotides read TGCAGTGCGAGAGGGGGCTACGAGCAGTACTTC.

A single count supports this clone. V gene TRBV11-2 combines with J gene TRBJ2-5; 12 nucleotides line up with TRBD1. This CDR3 is built from 16 residues. Per the germline V gene, CDR1 is SGHAT and CDR2 is FQNNGV. V shed 3 bases and J 5 bases; nucleotides not matched to a gene: 7. The CDR3 protein is CASSFAGTGGWETQYF. DNA of the CDR3: TGTGCCAGCAGCTTCGCCGGGACAGGGGGCTGGGAGACCCAGTACTTC.

This clone has more than one count but fewer than ten. This sequence joins TRBV5-1 and TRBJ2-3; 7 bases map to TRBD1. The CDR3 consists of 15 residues. From germline, CDR1 is SGHRS and CDR2 YFSETQ. The junction had 3 bases not matched to a gene; V was cut back by 0 bases and J by 2 bases. The CDR3 DNA follows: TGCGCCAGCAGCTTGGCGGGACAGATCACAGATACGCAGTATTTT. As protein: CASSLAGQITDTQYF. The full variable domain, in which reference TRBV5-1 and TRBJ2-3 provide the parts outside the CDR3, is KAGVTQTPRYLIKTRGQQVTLSCSPISGHRSVSWYQQTPGQGLQFLFEYFSETQRNKGNFPGRFSGRQFSNSRSEMNVSTLELGDSALYLCASSLAGQITDTQYFGPGTRLTVL.

This chain connects TRBV5-1 to TRBJ2-2, with a weak D call TRBD1 (5 bases). The CDR3 length is 14 residues. V lost 3 bases and J 5 bases, leaving 11 bases between the germline ends. Germline assignment: CDR1 SGHRS and CDR2 YFSETQ. CDR3 amino acids: CASSSLQGTGELFF. CDR3 coding DNA: TGCGCCAGCAGCTCGCTGCAGGGAACCGGGGAGCTGTTTTTT.

The V call is TRBV10-3, the J call TRBJ1-4; D is unclear. Germline V gives CDR1 ENHRY, CDR2 SYGVKD. The CDR3 has 17 residues. Trimming took off 2 bases at V and 0 bases at J, with 13 bases between the two ends. DNA of the CDR3: TGTGCCATCAGTGAGAGGTCGGCCTACACAACTAATGAAAAACTGTTTTTT. Translating it yields CAISERSAYTTNEKLFF.